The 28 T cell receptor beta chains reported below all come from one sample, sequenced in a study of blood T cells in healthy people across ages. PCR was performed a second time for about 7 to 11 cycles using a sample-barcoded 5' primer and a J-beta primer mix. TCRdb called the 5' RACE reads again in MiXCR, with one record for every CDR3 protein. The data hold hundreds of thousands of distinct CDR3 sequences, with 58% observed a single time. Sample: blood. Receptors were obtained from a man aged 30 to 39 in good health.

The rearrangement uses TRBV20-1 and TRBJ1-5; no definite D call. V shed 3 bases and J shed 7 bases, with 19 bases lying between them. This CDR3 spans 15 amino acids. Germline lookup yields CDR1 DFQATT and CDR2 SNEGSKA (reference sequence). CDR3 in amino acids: CSASPSHHPVQPQHF. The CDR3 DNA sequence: TGCAGTGCTAGCCCCTCCCATCATCCAGTACAGCCCCAGCATTTT.

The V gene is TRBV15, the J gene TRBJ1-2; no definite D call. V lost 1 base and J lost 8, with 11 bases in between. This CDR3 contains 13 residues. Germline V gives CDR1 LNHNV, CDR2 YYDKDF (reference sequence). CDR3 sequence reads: CATSRAGPEGYTF. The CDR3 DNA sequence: TGTGCCACCAGCAGAGCGGGCCCCGAGGGCTACACCTTC.

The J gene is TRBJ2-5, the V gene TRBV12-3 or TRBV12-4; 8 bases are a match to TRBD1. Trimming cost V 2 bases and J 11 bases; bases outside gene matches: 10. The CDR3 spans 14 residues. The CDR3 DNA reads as TGTGCCAGCAGTTTACGGCAGGGGGCTTGGGAGCAGTACTTC. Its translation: CASSLRQGAWEQYF.

The CDR3 region is CASSYTSGAGGLGGQFF. CDR3 DNA sequence: TGTGCCAGCAGCTACACGTCCGGCGCGGGGGGCCTCGGAGGGCAGTTCTTC. This rearrangement joins TRBV7-2 to TRBJ2-1, with 8 positions matching TRBD2. CDR1 SGHTA and CDR2 FQGNSA come from the germline V gene. The junction had 20 bases not matched to a gene; V was cut back by 4 bases and J by 12 bases. The CDR3 sequence is 17 residues long.

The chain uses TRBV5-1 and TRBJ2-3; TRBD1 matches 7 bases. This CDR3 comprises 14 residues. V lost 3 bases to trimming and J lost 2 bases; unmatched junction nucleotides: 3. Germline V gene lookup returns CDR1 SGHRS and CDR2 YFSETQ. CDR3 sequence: CASSSDRYTDTQYF. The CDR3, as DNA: TGCGCCAGCAGCTCGGACAGGTACACAGATACGCAGTATTTT.

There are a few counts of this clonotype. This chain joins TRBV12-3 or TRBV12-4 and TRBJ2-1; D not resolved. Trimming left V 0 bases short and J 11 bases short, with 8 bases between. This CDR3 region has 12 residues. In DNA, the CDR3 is TGTGCCAGCAGTTTAGCGCTAGGGAAGCAGTTCTTC. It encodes CASSLALGKQFF.

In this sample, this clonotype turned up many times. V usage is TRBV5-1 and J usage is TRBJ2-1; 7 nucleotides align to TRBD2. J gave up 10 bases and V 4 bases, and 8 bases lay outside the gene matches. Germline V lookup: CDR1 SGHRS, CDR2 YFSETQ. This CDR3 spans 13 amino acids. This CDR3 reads CASSEWGGREQFF. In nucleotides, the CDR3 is TGCGCCAGCAGCGAATGGGGGGGGAGAGAGCAGTTCTTC.

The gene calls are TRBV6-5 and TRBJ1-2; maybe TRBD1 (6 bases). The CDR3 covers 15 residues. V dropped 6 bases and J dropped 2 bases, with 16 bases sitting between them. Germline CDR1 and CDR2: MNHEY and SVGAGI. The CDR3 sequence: CASRTLQGNNYGYTF. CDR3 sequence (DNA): TGTGCCAGCAGAACCCTACAGGGAAACAACTATGGCTACACCTTC.

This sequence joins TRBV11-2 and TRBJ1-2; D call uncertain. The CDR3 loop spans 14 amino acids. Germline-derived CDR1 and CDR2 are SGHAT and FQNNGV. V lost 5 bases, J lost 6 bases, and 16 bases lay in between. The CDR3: CASSPNTGVDGYTF. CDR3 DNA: TGTGCCAGCAGCCCCAACACCGGGGTGGATGGCTACACCTTC.

Written as DNA, the CDR3 is TGTGCCAGCAGCGTAGGTAACAGGTACACTGAAGCTTTCTTT. Translating it yields CASSVGNRYTEAFF. The chain recombines TRBV9 with TRBJ1-1; D might be TRBD1 (5 bases). From germline, CDR1 is SGDLS and CDR2 YYNGEE. This CDR3 contains 14 residues. Trimming took 0 bases from V and 3 from J, leaving 9 bases between them.

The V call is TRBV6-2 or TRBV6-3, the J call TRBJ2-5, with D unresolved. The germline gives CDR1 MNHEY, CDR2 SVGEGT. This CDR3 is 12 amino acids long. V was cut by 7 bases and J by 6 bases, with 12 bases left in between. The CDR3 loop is CASTSGSKTQYF. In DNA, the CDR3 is TGTGCCAGCACCTCTGGAAGTAAGACCCAGTACTTC.

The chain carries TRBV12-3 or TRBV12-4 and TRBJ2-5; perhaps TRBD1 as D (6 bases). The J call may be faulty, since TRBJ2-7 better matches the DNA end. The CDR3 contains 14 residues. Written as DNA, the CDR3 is TGTGCCAGCAGTTCGACTGGCAGGGGCTACGAGCAGTACTTC. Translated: CASSSTGRGYEQYF.

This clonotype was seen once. The DNA for the CDR3 is TGTGCCAGCGGGATTCGGGGCTATGAGCAGTTCTTC. This codes for CASGIRGYEQFF. The chain combines TRBV7-9 with TRBJ2-1, with D perhaps TRBD1 or TRBD2 (5 bases each). Germline loops: CDR1 SEHNR, CDR2 FQNEAQ (reference sequence). V lost 8 bases, J lost 8 bases, and 13 bases lay in between. The CDR3 has 12 amino acids. Variable domain in full (rest from reference TRBV7-9 and TRBJ2-1): DTGVSQNPRHKITKRGQNVTFRCDPISEHNRLYWYRQTLGQGPEFLTYFQNEAQLEKSRLLSDRFSAERPKGSFSTLEIQRTEQGDSAMYLCASGIRGYEQFFGPGTRLTVL.

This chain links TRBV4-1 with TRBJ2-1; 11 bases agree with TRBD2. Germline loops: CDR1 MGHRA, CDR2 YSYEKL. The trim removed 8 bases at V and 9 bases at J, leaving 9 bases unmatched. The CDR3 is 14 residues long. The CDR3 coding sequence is TGCGCCAGCCGCACTAGCGGGGGCCTTGGTGAGCAGTTCTTC. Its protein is CASRTSGGLGEQFF.

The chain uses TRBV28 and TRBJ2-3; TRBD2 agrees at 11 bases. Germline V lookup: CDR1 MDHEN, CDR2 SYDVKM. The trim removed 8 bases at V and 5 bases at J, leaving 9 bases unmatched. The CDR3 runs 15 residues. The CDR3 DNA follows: TGTGCCAGCTCCCAACTAGCGGGAGAGGGAGATACGCAGTATTTT. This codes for CASSQLAGEGDTQYF.

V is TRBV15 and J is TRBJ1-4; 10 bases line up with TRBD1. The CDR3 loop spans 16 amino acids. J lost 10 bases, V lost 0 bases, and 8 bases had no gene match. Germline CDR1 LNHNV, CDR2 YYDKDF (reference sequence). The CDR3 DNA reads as TGTGCCACCAGCAGAGATTCCGGGACAGGGGAGGGAAAACTGTTTTTT. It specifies CATSRDSGTGEGKLFF.

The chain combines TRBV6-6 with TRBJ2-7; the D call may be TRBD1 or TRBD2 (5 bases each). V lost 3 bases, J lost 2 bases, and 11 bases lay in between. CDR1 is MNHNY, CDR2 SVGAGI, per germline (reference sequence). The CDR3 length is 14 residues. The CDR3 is CASSYWDRPYEQYF. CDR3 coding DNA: TGTGCCAGCAGTTATTGGGACCGACCCTACGAGCAGTACTTC.

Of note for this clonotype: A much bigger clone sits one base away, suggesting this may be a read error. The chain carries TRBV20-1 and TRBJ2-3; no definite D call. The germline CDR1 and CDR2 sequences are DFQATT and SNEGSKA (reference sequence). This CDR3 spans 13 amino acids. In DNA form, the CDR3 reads TGCAGTTCTAGAGATCGATGGGGAGATACGCAGTATTTT. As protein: CSSRDRWGDTQYF.

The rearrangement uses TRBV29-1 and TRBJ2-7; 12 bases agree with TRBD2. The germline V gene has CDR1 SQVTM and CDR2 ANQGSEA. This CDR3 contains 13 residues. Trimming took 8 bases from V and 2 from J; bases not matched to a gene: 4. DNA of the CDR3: TGCAGCTGCAGGACTAGCGGGGCCTACGAGCAGTACTTC. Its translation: CSCRTSGAYEQYF.

CDR3 region: CSPTGQGETQYF. The CDR3 DNA follows: TGCAGCCCAACTGGACAGGGTGAGACCCAGTACTTC. The rearrangement links TRBV20-1 to TRBJ2-5, with TRBD1 matching over 8 bases. The CDR3 runs 12 residues. Per the germline V gene, CDR1 is DFQATT and CDR2 is SNEGSKA (reference sequence).

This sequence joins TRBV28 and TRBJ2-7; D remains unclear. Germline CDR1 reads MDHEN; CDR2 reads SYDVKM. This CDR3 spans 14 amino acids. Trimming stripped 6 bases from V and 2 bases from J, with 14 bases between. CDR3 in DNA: TGTGCCAGCAGCCGTCCCGACGGACCCTACGAGCAGTACTTC. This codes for CASSRPDGPYEQYF.

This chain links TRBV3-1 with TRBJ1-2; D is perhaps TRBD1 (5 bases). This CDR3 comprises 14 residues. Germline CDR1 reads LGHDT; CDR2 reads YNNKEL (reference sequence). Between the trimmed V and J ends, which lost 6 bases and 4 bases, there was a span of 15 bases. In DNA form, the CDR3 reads TGTGCCAGCAGTCACCGGGGGAGGGGCTATGGCTACACCTTC. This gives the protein CASSHRGRGYGYTF. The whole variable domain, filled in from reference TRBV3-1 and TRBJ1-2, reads DTAVSQTPKYLVTQMGNDKSIKCEQNLGHDTMYWYKQDSKKFLKIMFSYNNKELIINETVPNRFSPKSPDKAHLNLHINSLELGDSAVYFCASSHRGRGYGYTFGSGTRLTVV.

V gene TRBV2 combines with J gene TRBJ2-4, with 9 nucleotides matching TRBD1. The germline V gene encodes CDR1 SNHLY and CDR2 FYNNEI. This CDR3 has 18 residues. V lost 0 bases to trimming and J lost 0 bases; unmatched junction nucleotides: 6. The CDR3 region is CASSEAWDRALAKNIQYF. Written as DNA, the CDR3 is TGTGCCAGCAGTGAAGCCTGGGACAGGGCCTTAGCCAAAAACATTCAGTACTTC. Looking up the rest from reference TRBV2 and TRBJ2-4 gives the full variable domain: EPEVTQTPSHQVTQMGQEVILRCVPISNHLYFYWYRQILGQKVEFLVSFYNNEISEKSEIFDDQFSVERPDGSNFTLKIRSTKLEDSAMYFCASSEAWDRALAKNIQYFGAGTRLSVL.

The CDR3 protein is CSARDPLNGEPYEQYF. Written as DNA, the CDR3 is TGCAGTGCTAGAGATCCCCTGAACGGGGAACCCTACGAGCAGTACTTC. The chain couples TRBV20-1 to TRBJ2-4, with a tentative D call TRBD2 (5 bases). The DNA end is a closer match to TRBJ2-7, so the J assignment may be wrong. The CDR3 is 16 residues long. From germline, CDR1 is DFQATT and CDR2 SNEGSKA (reference sequence).

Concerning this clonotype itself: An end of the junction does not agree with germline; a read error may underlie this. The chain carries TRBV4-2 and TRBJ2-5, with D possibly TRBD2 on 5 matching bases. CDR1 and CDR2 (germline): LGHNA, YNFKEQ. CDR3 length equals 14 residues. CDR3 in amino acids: CASSQFGVEETQFF. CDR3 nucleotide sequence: TGTGCCAGCAGCCAGTTTGGCGTGGAGGAGACCCAGTTCTTT.

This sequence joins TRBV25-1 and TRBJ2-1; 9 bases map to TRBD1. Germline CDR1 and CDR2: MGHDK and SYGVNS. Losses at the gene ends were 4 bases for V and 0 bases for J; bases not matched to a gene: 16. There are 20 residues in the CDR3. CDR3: CASSVSPGQGEGDSYNEQFF. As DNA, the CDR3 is TGTGCCAGCAGTGTTTCCCCGGGACAGGGCGAAGGTGACTCCTACAATGAGCAGTTCTTC.

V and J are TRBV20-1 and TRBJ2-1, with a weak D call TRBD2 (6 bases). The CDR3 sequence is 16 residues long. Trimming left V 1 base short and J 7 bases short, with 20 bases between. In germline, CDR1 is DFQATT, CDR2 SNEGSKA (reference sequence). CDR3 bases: TGCAGTGCTAGAGCGCCCCGGGGGATAATTGGGAATGAGCAGTTCTTC. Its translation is CSARAPRGIIGNEQFF.

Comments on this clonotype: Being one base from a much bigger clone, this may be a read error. This chain's CDR3 is CANKSLGLAGENEQFF. The CDR3 region has the DNA TGTGCCAACAAGTCTCTCGGACTAGCGGGGGAGAATGAGCAGTTCTTC. This chain links TRBV27 with TRBJ2-1; TRBD2 aligns across 13 bases. CDR3 length: 16 amino acids. Germline V CDR1 and CDR2: MNHEY, SMNVEV (reference sequence). The V segment lost 10 bases and the J segment 7 bases; nucleotides outside the gene matches: 13.